These 6 T cell receptor beta chains originate from one sample sequenced in a study of T cells generated in artificial thymic organoids. Organoids aggregated human HSPCs with DLL1-transduced murine MS5 stromal cells. The seeding cells were CD34+CD3- hematopoietic stem and progenitor cells purified by FACS to remove T cells. The antigens of these receptors remain unknown. TCRalpha and TCRbeta libraries were amplified separately by semi-nested PCR with TRAC or TRBC reverse primers. In TCRdb, the 5' RACE reads were re-called with MiXCR into one record per CDR3 protein. The sample lists 6,000 to 8,000 distinct CDR3 sequences, roughly a quarter occurring once. Material: naive CD8+ T cells grown in artificial thymic organoids from cord blood stem and progenitor cells. As for subset: CD3+TCRalphabeta+CD8SP T cells; for blood, CD45RO-CCR7+ naive CD8+ T cells. Receptors originate from a human donor who gave cord blood stem cells for thymic organoid culture, a cardiac surgery patient who gave postnatal thymus, or a blood donor (not recorded which).

This clonotype is classed as medium-sized. The chain is built from TRBV7-9 and TRBJ1-2; unclear D gene. Germline values: CDR1 SEHNR, CDR2 FQNEAQ (reference sequence). The CDR3 is 11 residues long. The V end was cut by 6 bases, the J end by 5 bases, with 7 bases between. This chain's CDR3 is CASSPEYGYTF. The DNA for the CDR3 is TGTGCCAGCAGTCCAGAATATGGCTACACCTTC.

This clonotype was counted only a few times. One end of the junction does not line up with germline, which may come from a read error. This chain uses TRBV6-6 with TRBJ1-2; tentative D call: TRBD1 (5 bases). The CDR3 is 14 amino acids. Germline V gene data show CDR1 as MNHNY and CDR2 as SVGAGI (reference sequence). CDR3 bases: TGTGCCAGCAGTCGACTTGGACAAAGGGTGGGCGACTTCTTC. It specifies CASSRLGQRVGDFF.

The rearrangement uses TRBV5-6 and TRBJ1-1, with a possible D match to TRBD1 (6 bases). Germline lookup yields CDR1 SGHDT and CDR2 YYEEEE. The germline V and J ends were trimmed by 1 base and 7 bases, with 17 bases remaining between them. The CDR3 contains 15 residues. The CDR3 bases are TGTGCCAGCAGCTTGATGCGGCGAACAGGGCGTGAAGCTTTCTTT. As protein: CASSLMRRTGREAFF.

This clonotype was counted a single time. V is TRBV9 and J is TRBJ2-1; possibly TRBD1 for D (6 bases). V dropped 0 bases and J dropped 5 bases, with 9 bases sitting between them. This CDR3 has 14 residues. Germline V gene sequence: CDR1 SGDLS, CDR2 YYNGEE. The CDR3 region is CASSVEWGHNEQFF. The DNA for the CDR3 is TGTGCCAGCAGCGTAGAATGGGGGCACAATGAGCAGTTCTTC. The entire variable domain, with the rest obtained from reference TRBV9 and TRBJ2-1, is as follows: DSGVTQTPKHLITATGQRVTLRCSPRSGDLSVYWYQQSLDQGLQFLIQYYNGEERAKGNILERFSAQQFPDLHSELNLSSLELGDSALYFCASSVEWGHNEQFFGPGTRLTVL.

By sample fraction, this clonotype is large (0.1 to 1%). The chain joins TRBV12-3 or TRBV12-4 to TRBJ2-5; 10 nucleotides align to TRBD2. CDR3 length: 16 residues. V lost 5 bases, J lost 1 base, and 7 bases stayed unmatched. The CDR3, as DNA: TGTGCCAGCAGTGAATTAGCGGGGGGCCCCCAAGAGACCCAGTACTTC. As protein: CASSELAGGPQETQYF.

This clonotype is judged large. The gene calls are TRBV4-2 and TRBJ1-1; no definite D call. V was clipped by 3 bases and J by 0 bases, with 8 bases between them. This CDR3 contains 14 residues. Germline V gives CDR1 LGHNA, CDR2 YNFKEQ. The CDR3 spells CASSQKGMNTEAFF. The CDR3 DNA reads as TGTGCCAGCAGCCAGAAAGGTATGAACACTGAAGCTTTCTTT.